This TCR beta chain was sequenced in a study of blood T cells in healthy people across ages. Study-level points and caveats: Diversity estimates from one million T cells were considered underestimates.

A second about 6 to 12 cycle PCR used barcoded and J-beta primers. TCRdb recomputed calls from the 5' RACE reads with MiXCR, one row per CDR3 protein. The profile shows about 1,400,000 distinct CDR3 sequences, approximately 40% of them singletons. Trimming left V 0 bases short and J 0 bases short, with 9 bases between. CDR3 size: 16 residues. Looked up from germline, CDR1 is PRHDT and CDR2 is FYEKMQ (reference sequence). Of note for this clonotype: Its antigen is not known.

The source material was blood. The chain combines TRBV13 with TRBJ1-5; D remains unclear. The TCR comes from a woman aged 18-29 years in good health. This CDR3 reads CASSLGPPTSNQPQHF. CDR3 nucleotide sequence: TGTGCCAGCAGCTTAGGCCCCCCCACTAGCAATCAGCCCCAGCATTTT.